Described below is a single T cell receptor beta chain sequence and its context. What it binds is unknown. V lost 3 bases to trimming and J lost 0 bases, with 6 bases between them. The CDR3 is 13 amino acids. The germline V gene encodes CDR1 SGHVS and CDR2 FQNEAQ. The donors were part of the validation cohort, which consisted of roughly 110 subjects and was separate from the first cohort of hundreds of subjects. The data were obtained in a study of cytomegalovirus exposure and HLA in healthy donors. Study findings and constraints: The authors listed 150 or so TCR beta chains as cytomegalovirus-associated. Rarity marked most TCR sequences, yet some public TCRs occurred in many donors.

Data came from immunoSEQ multiplex PCR; TCRdb stores just in-frame clones and leaves some out. The data contain hundreds of thousands of clones, about 86% of them seen just once; the ten biggest clones take up 2.6%. This receptor was obtained from a man younger than 35 in good health and CMV-seronegative. Sequenced sample: PBMCs. The gene calls are TRBV7-8 and TRBJ2-7, with D maybe TRBD2 (5 bases). The CDR3 bases are TGTGCCAGCAGCTTTGGGAGCTCCTACGAGCAGTACTTC. This translates into CASSFGSSYEQYF.